The rows below give T cell receptor beta chains drawn from one sample of a study of regulatory T cells in long-lasting Graves disease. In TCRdb, the multiplex PCR reads were re-called with MiXCR into one record per CDR3 protein. The repertoire holds around 500,000 distinct CDR3 sequences, with more than 10% as singletons. The data also belong to a second study, concerning T cells in Graves' hyperthyroidism and ophthalmopathy.

Sequenced material: peripheral blood mononuclear cells (PBMCs), taken at new diagnosis, from a patient treated with antithyroid drugs. The source is a woman younger than 45 with Graves disease. CDR3s include the opening cysteine and the closing phenylalanine or tryptophan. Each record gives: D gene, clone size, J gene, CDR3 length, V gene, CDR3 DNA, CDR3 protein. D genes are given only for firm matches. A row's size may be missing; if present it is once, few, many or a size class.

D: TRBD1; size: -; J: TRBJ2-1; length: 14; V: TRBV7-2; DNA: TGTGCCAGCAGCAAAGGACAGGGAAGGAATGAGCAGTTCTTC; CDR3: CASSKGQGRNEQFF
D: -; size: -; J: TRBJ2-3; length: 13; V: TRBV27; DNA: TGTGCCAGCAGTTTATGGCGAGCAGATACGCAGTATTTT; CDR3: CASSLWRADTQYF
D: -; size: -; J: TRBJ2-1; length: 12; V: TRBV15; DNA: TGTGCCACCAGCAGAGTGCCCCCCCTACAGTTCTTC; CDR3: CATSRVPPLQFF
D: -; size: many; J: TRBJ1-1; length: 12; V: TRBV6-1; DNA: TGTGCCAGCAGTCGGACCTACACTGAAGCTTTCTTT; CDR3: CASSRTYTEAFF
D: TRBD1; size: -; J: TRBJ2-1; length: 15; V: TRBV9; DNA: TGTGCCAGCAGCGTGGGACAGGGGGCCTACAATGAGCAGTTCTTC; CDR3: CASSVGQGAYNEQFF
D: -; size: many; J: TRBJ2-6; length: 13; V: TRBV28; DNA: TGTGCCAGCAGAGGGGCTGGGGCCAACGTCCTGACTTTC; CDR3: CASRGAGANVLTF
D: -; size: -; J: TRBJ2-1; length: 12; V: TRBV9; DNA: TGTGCCAGCAGCGTAGGCGACAGTAAGAGGTTCTTC; CDR3: CASSVGDSKRFF
D: TRBD2; size: many; J: TRBJ2-1; length: 15; V: TRBV7-9; DNA: TGTGCCAGCAGCCAACTAGCGGGAGAAGAAAGTGAGCAGTTCTTC; CDR3: CASSQLAGEESEQFF
D: TRBD2; size: few; J: TRBJ2-1; length: 16; V: TRBV19; DNA: TGTGCCAGTAGTATGGATGCGGGAGGGAATTTAATCGAGCAGTTCTTC; CDR3: CASSMDAGGNLIEQFF
D: -; size: many; J: TRBJ1-1; length: 15; V: TRBV3-1; DNA: TGTGCCAGCAGCCAAGTGGTTGGGATATTCGGTGAAGCTTTCTTT; CDR3: CASSQVVGIFGEAFF
D: TRBD2; size: many; J: TRBJ2-1; length: 14; V: TRBV12-5; DNA: TGTGCTAGTGGCCCTAGCGGGAGTCGCTATGAGCAGTTCTTC; CDR3: CASGPSGSRYEQFF
D: -; size: many; J: TRBJ1-1; length: 15; V: TRBV5-1; DNA: TGCGCCAGCAGCCCGGGAGTGGTAGGGGGCACTGAAGCTTTCTTT; CDR3: CASSPGVVGGTEAFF
D: -; size: many; J: TRBJ2-3; length: 14; V: TRBV9; DNA: TGTGCCAGCAGCGTAGAAGGGAGCACAGATACGCAGTATTTT; CDR3: CASSVEGSTDTQYF
D: -; size: few; J: TRBJ1-1; length: 15; V: TRBV19; DNA: TGTGCCAGTACCTCAACAGGGAAATGGGGCACTGAAGCTTTCTTT; CDR3: CASTSTGKWGTEAFF
D: -; size: few; J: TRBJ2-1; length: 13; V: TRBV18; DNA: TGTGCCAGCTCACCACCCGGGAGCGATGAGCAGTTCTTC; CDR3: CASSPPGSDEQFF
D: TRBD1; size: few; J: TRBJ1-3; length: 19; V: TRBV20-1; DNA: TGCAGTGCTAGAGGGACACGAAGGGGGACAGACCACTCTGGAAACACCATATATTTT; CDR3: CSARGTRRGTDHSGNTIYF
D: -; size: many; J: TRBJ1-4; length: 15; V: TRBV7-8; DNA: TGTGCCAGCAGCCCTCGGGGGGTGGGCTGGGAAAAACTGTTTTTT; CDR3: CASSPRGVGWEKLFF
D: TRBD2; size: many; J: TRBJ2-1; length: 15; V: TRBV27; DNA: TGTGCCAGCAGTTCCCGGACTAGCGGGGCCAACGGGGAGTTCTTC; CDR3: CASSSRTSGANGEFF
D: -; size: many; J: TRBJ1-5; length: 13; V: TRBV2; DNA: TGTGCCAGCAGGTTGGAGGGTGATCAGCCCCAGCATTTT; CDR3: CASRLEGDQPQHF
D: -; size: -; J: TRBJ2-3; length: 16; V: TRBV6-1; DNA: TGTGCCAGCAGTGGGCATAGCGGAAAAAGCACAGATACGCAGTATTTT; CDR3: CASSGHSGKSTDTQYF
D: -; size: many; J: TRBJ1-2; length: 14; V: TRBV5-1; DNA: TGCGCCAGCAGCCTGGTCGGCAGGGGTGATGGCTACACCTTC; CDR3: CASSLVGRGDGYTF
D: -; size: -; J: TRBJ1-1; length: 12; V: TRBV6-5; DNA: TGTGCCAGCAGTTACGACAGGACCGAAGCTTTCTTT; CDR3: CASSYDRTEAFF
D: -; size: many; J: TRBJ2-7; length: 15; V: TRBV11-2; DNA: TGTGCCAGCAGAAAACCGGGACGGAGCTCCTACGAGCAGTACTTC; CDR3: CASRKPGRSSYEQYF
D: TRBD2; size: many; J: TRBJ2-1; length: 15; V: TRBV11-3; DNA: TGTGCCAGCAGCTCAAGGGCGGGAGGGTATAATGAGCAGTTCTTC; CDR3: CASSSRAGGYNEQFF
D: -; size: many; J: TRBJ2-1; length: 14; V: TRBV2; DNA: TGTGCCAGCAGTGACGCCTTGCAAGGGAATGAGCAGTTCTTC; CDR3: CASSDALQGNEQFF
D: -; size: -; J: TRBJ2-2; length: 14; V: TRBV9; DNA: TGTGCCAGCAGTATAACAGGGAGCACCGGGGAGCTGTTTTTT; CDR3: CASSITGSTGELFF
D: -; size: many; J: TRBJ2-3; length: 15; V: TRBV12-3/TRBV12-4; DNA: TGTGCCAGCAGTTTTAGACCCAGACCCACAGATACGCAGTATTTT; CDR3: CASSFRPRPTDTQYF
D: TRBD1; size: few; J: TRBJ1-2; length: 15; V: TRBV20-1; DNA: TGCAGTGCTAGAGCGGGGGGACAGCCTAACTATGGCTACACCTTC; CDR3: CSARAGGQPNYGYTF
D: -; size: -; J: TRBJ1-2; length: 15; V: TRBV4-3; DNA: TGCGCCAGCAGCCAAGCTGGGAGGGCTAACTATGGCTACACCTTC; CDR3: CASSQAGRANYGYTF
D: TRBD1; size: -; J: TRBJ2-5; length: 14; V: TRBV2; DNA: TGTGCCAGCAGTGACGAGCAGGGGGCTTGGACCCAGTACTTC; CDR3: CASSDEQGAWTQYF
D: -; size: -; J: TRBJ2-3; length: 16; V: TRBV5-4; DNA: TGTGCCAGCAGCTTCGGCGGTAGGGGGACCTCAGATACGCAGTATTTT; CDR3: CASSFGGRGTSDTQYF
D: -; size: many; J: TRBJ2-1; length: 16; V: TRBV12-3/TRBV12-4; DNA: TGTGCCAGCATCCCCGGACTATCTAGCTCCTACAATGAGCAGTTCTTC; CDR3: CASIPGLSSSYNEQFF
D: -; size: many; J: TRBJ2-5; length: 15; V: TRBV7-8; DNA: TGTGCCAGCAGCTTAGCGTCGGGTATTCAAGAGACCCAGTACTTC; CDR3: CASSLASGIQETQYF
D: TRBD1; size: -; J: TRBJ1-1; length: 14; V: TRBV5-1; DNA: TGCGCCAGCAGCGTCGGGACAGGGGGCACTGAAGCTTTCTTT; CDR3: CASSVGTGGTEAFF
D: TRBD1; size: many; J: TRBJ1-1; length: 15; V: TRBV18; DNA: TGTGCCAGCTCAACGACCCGGGACAGGGGCACTGAAGCTTTCTTT; CDR3: CASSTTRDRGTEAFF
D: TRBD2; size: many; J: TRBJ2-1; length: 15; V: TRBV9; DNA: TGTGCCAGCAGCGTAGTGGCTAGCGGGAGAAATGAGCAGTTCTTC; CDR3: CASSVVASGRNEQFF
D: -; size: many; J: TRBJ1-2; length: 16; V: TRBV2; DNA: TGTGCCAGCAGAAGTGGGGGGGCAGGGACCTACTATGGCTACACCTTC; CDR3: CASRSGGAGTYYGYTF
D: -; size: many; J: TRBJ1-1; length: 15; V: TRBV19; DNA: TGTGCCAGTAGTATTTGGCAAGTGAAGAACACTGAAGCTTTCTTT; CDR3: CASSIWQVKNTEAFF
D: TRBD2; size: many; J: TRBJ2-1; length: 14; V: TRBV20-1; DNA: TGCAGTGCCTTAGCGGGAGGGTTCTACAATGAGCAGTTCTTC; CDR3: CSALAGGFYNEQFF
D: -; size: many; J: TRBJ2-6; length: 15; V: TRBV6-2/TRBV6-3; DNA: TGTGCCAGCTACGACTGGACCTCTGGGGCCAACGTCCTGACTTTC; CDR3: CASYDWTSGANVLTF
D: TRBD2; size: -; J: TRBJ2-1; length: 17; V: TRBV2; DNA: TGTGCCAGCATGCTCGCTAGCGGGAGGCCTAACCCCGATGAGCAGTTCTTC; CDR3: CASMLASGRPNPDEQFF
D: -; size: many; J: TRBJ1-3; length: 15; V: TRBV12-3/TRBV12-4; DNA: TGTGCCAGCAGAAATTCCGGGACGGCAGGAAACACCATATATTTT; CDR3: CASRNSGTAGNTIYF
D: TRBD2; size: many; J: TRBJ2-3; length: 16; V: TRBV7-2; DNA: TGTGCCAGCAGCTTAGAGAGCAGCGGGAGGGCTGATACGCAGTATTTT; CDR3: CASSLESSGRADTQYF
D: TRBD2; size: many; J: TRBJ2-1; length: 15; V: TRBV2; DNA: TGTGCCAGCAGTGAAAATATCGGGAGGACGAGTGAGCAGTTCTTC; CDR3: CASSENIGRTSEQFF
D: -; size: -; J: TRBJ1-1; length: 13; V: TRBV27; DNA: TGTGCCAGTCGGCGGAATTTGAACACTGAAGCTTTCTTT; CDR3: CASRRNLNTEAFF
D: -; size: many; J: TRBJ2-1; length: 15; V: TRBV27; DNA: TGTGCCAGCAGTAACCCGGGGATGCCTTACAATGAGCAGTTCTTC; CDR3: CASSNPGMPYNEQFF